This entry concerns a single T cell receptor (beta chain). Its antigen specificity is not known. Base qualities are not provided; no much larger clone lies one nucleotide away. Library preparation employed PCR. The sequencer was an Illumina HiSeq 2500. Unique molecular identifiers were incorporated into TCR beta cDNA libraries to reduce PCR and sequencing biases. Every 1 to 10 million input T cells yielded roughly 500,000 cDNA molecules, meaning each molecule approximated one T cell. The patient libraries were prepared and sequenced using the same protocol as the earlier healthy control dataset. Samples belonging to the same batch were prepared together, multiplexed and sequenced on a shared HiSeq lane. As for how the authors treated the data: Raw barcoded reads were processed with MIGEC, discarding single-read molecular identifier groups before consensus assembly and CDR3 extraction. Clonotype tables were post-analysed with VDJtools, normalizing diversity by down-sampling all datasets to the smallest sample size. In repertoire overlap clustering, CDR3 amino acid sequences, but not nucleotide sequences, were matched to correct batch-related cross-sample contamination. TCRdb passed the public sequencing reads through fastp at Q25 and MiXCR, retaining productive beta sequences. When rows share a CDR3 protein, they turn into one entry using the most common DNA and genes. TCRdb, rather than the study authors, made the V and J calls. Recorded for this sample are hundreds of thousands of distinct CDR3 sequences; around 64% of them occurred a single time. About 11% of the sample belongs to the ten largest clones.

This sample is drawn from a study of post-analysis software for immune sequencing data (dated by TCRdb to the mid-2010s). In terms of the full investigation: The recorded disease courses included relapsing-remitting, secondary progressive and progressive-relapsing multiple sclerosis, and some patients had no subtype annotation. A subset of samples was prepared in parallel using single-end sample barcoding, then pooled and co-amplified after Illumina adapter ligation. The patient repertoires were set against under 13 previously published healthy control repertoires from donors whose ages ranged from roughly 6 to 27 years.

Paper-wide results and their limitations: Direct clustering with F measure showed strong co-clustering of samples prepared in the same batch, prompting a batch-effect correction. The control group was slightly older than the multiple sclerosis patient group. Significantly lower normalized Chao1 diversity was found in multiple sclerosis patients than in controls, suggesting substantial peripheral T-cell clonal expansion.

To demonstrate the VDJtools post-analysis software, the study profiled TCR beta repertoires from the peripheral blood of about a dozen young patients with multiple sclerosis. The multiple sclerosis patients were children and adolescents ranging in age from roughly 6 to 15 years. The specimen was blood. This clonotype was sampled from a girl aged 2 to 9 with multiple sclerosis.

The DNA reads as follows: TGCGCCAGCAGTGAGTCGCGGCTAGTCACAGATACGCAGTATTTT. It specifies CASSESRLVTDTQYF. Recombination connected TRBV10-1 to TRBJ2-3, with the D gene not clear enough to name. V was cut back by 0 bases and J by 2 bases, leaving a gap of 9 bases between them. Taken from cysteine to phenylalanine, the CDR3 has 15 residues. Only the CDR3 region is kept as DNA, spanning 45 bases read in frame from base 1. Looking up the germline V gene (reference sequence) yields CDR1 WNHNN and CDR2 SYGVQD.